The entry below gives a single T cell receptor beta chain sequence along with its context. These data are taken from a study of blood T cell repertoires in COVID-19. Study-wide background: Collection of acute and convalescent COVID-19 samples took place in the United States, Italy and Spain.

The authors' processing: Cell counts per sample came from amplifying reference gene primers. Sequencing used immunoSEQ multiplex PCR; TCRdb keeps in-frame clones, though not all of them. That table gives V, J and clone size, and the DNA gave D and trimming. This sample yields approximately 170,000 clones, of which just over 90% are seen a single time; approximately 5% belongs to the top ten. V was pared by 2 bases and J by 4 bases, with 6 bases of the junction left unmatched. There are 16 residues in the CDR3. From germline, CDR1 is SGDLS and CDR2 YYNGEE. While infection was still active, Seattle patients were enrolled and then followed longitudinally.

The chain employs TRBV9 and TRBJ1-4, with 9 bases that match TRBD1. Input material: peripheral blood. This sequence was found in a man in his late teens or twenties with COVID-19, enrolled during active disease. CDR3 loop: CASSVQPGQGNEKLFF. The CDR3 region has the DNA TGTGCCAGCAGCGTCCAACCGGGACAGGGTAATGAAAAACTGTTTTTT.